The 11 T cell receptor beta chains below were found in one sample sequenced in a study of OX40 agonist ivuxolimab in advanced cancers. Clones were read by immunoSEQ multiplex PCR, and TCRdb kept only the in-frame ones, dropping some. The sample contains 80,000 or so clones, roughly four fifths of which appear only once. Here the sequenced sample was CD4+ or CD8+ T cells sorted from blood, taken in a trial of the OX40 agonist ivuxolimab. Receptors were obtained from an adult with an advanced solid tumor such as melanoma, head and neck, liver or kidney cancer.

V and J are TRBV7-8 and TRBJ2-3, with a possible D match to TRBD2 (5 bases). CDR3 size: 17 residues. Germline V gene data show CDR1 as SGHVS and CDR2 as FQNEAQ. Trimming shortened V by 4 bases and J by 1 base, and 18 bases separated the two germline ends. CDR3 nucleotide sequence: TGTGCCAGCAGCTCCTGGGCCCTCGTCGGGGGCACAGATACGCAGTATTTT. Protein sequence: CASSSWALVGGTDTQYF.

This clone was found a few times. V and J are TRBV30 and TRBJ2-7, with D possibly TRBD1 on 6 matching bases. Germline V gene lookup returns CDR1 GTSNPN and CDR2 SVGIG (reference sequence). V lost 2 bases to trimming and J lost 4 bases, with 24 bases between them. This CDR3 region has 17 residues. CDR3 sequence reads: CAWSRKWSRRGRYEQYF. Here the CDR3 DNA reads TGTGCCTGGAGTCGAAAATGGTCCCGCAGGGGAAGATACGAGCAGTACTTC.

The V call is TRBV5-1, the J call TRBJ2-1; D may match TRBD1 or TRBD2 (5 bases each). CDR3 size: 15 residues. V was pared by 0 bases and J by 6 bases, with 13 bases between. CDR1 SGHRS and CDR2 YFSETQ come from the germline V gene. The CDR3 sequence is CASSLVDNGGNEQFF. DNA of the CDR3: TGCGCCAGCAGCTTGGTCGATAATGGGGGCAATGAGCAGTTCTTC.

The CDR3 sequence is CASSQLGGPAYEQYF. The CDR3 DNA reads as TGCGCCAGCAGCCAATTGGGCGGGCCTGCCTACGAGCAGTACTTC. This chain connects TRBV4-1 to TRBJ2-5; weak D call: TRBD2 (5 bases). The J call may not be correct, given that the DNA end is closer to TRBJ2-7. Germline V gene sequence: CDR1 MGHRA, CDR2 YSYEKL. The CDR3 contains 15 residues.

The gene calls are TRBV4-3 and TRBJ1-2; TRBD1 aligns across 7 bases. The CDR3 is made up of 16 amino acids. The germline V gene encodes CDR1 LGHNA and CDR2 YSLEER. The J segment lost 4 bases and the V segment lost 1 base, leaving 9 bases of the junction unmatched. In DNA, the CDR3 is TGCGCCAGCAGCCAAGCGACAGGGACCCTGGGCTATGGCTACACCTTC. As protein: CASSQATGTLGYGYTF.

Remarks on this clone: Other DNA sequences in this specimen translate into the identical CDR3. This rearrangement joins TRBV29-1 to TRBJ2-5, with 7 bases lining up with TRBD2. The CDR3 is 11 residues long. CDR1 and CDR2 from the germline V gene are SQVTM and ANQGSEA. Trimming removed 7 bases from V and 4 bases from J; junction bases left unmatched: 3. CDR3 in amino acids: CSGGEGETQYF. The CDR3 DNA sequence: TGCAGCGGCGGGGAGGGAGAGACCCAGTACTTC.

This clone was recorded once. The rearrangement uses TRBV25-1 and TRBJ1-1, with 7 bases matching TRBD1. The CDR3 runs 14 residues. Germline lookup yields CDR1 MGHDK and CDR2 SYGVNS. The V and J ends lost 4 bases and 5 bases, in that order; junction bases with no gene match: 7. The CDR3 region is CASSARQGYTEAFF. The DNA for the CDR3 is TGTGCCAGCAGTGCCAGACAGGGCTATACTGAAGCTTTCTTT.

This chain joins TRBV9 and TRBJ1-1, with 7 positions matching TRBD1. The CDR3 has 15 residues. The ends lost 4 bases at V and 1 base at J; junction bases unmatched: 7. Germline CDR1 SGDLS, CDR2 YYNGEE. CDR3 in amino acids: CASSRWEGANTEAFF. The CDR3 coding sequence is TGTGCCAGCAGCCGTTGGGAGGGGGCGAACACTGAAGCTTTCTTT.

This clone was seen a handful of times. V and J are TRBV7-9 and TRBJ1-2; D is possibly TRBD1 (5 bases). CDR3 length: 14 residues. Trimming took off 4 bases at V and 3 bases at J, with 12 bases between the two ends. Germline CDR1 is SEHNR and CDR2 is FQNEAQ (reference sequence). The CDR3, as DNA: TGTGCCAGCAGCTCGGGGGACGGGGACTATGGCTACACCTTC. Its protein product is CASSSGDGDYGYTF.

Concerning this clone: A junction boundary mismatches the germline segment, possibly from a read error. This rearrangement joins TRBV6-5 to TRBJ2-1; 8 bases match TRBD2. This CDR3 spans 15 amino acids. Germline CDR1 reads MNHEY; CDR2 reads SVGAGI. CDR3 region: CASSQWTSSYIEQFF. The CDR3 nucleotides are TGTGCCAGCAGCCAATGGACTAGCAGCTACATTGAGCAGTTCTTC.

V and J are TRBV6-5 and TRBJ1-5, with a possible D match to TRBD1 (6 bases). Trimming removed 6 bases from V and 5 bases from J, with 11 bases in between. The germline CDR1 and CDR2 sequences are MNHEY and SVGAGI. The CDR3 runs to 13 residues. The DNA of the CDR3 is TGTGCCAGCAGAAGGGGGGCCTATCAGCCCCAGCATTTT. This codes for CASRRGAYQPQHF.